These 23 T cell receptor beta chains were all obtained from the same sample, sequenced in a study of human T cells and chemical hapten exposure (dated by TCRdb to the early 2020s). Libraries were built with RACE. Sequencing was carried out with a NextSeq 500. In TCRdb, the public reads were trimmed at Q25 with fastp and aligned with MiXCR, with productive beta chains retained. For every CDR3 protein sequence, its rows merge into one entry that carries the most common genes and DNA. This sample comprises 95,000 to 150,000 distinct CDR3 sequences, about 11% of them detected only once. The leading ten clones occupy approximately 2.5% of the sample. The intended sense of this specimen's time point label: patch test 3, about 24 weeks after DPC sensitization. Interpreted using the paper, the treatment or condition label stands for: therapeutic diphenylcyclopropenone sensitization with weekly scalp DPC.

The sequencing used whole blood, collected in connection with sensitization to the hapten diphenylcyclopropenone (DPC). These TCRs come from a woman aged 45 to 65 with alopecia areata. Some clones in this sample may be carry-over from other donors' samples.

This clonotype was counted only a few times. V usage is TRBV27 and J usage is TRBJ1-1; D uncertain. The V and J ends lost 3 bases and 2 bases respectively, with 10 bases between them. Germline CDR1 MNHEY, CDR2 SMNVEV (reference sequence). This CDR3 spans 14 amino acids. In DNA, the CDR3 is TGTGCCAGCAGTTTCGTGGGAGCAAACACTGAAGCTTTCTTT. Its protein product is CASSFVGANTEAFF.

The table lists this clonotype with a few counts. The rearrangement links TRBV5-1 to TRBJ2-7; D unresolved. Germline CDR1 SGHRS, CDR2 YFSETQ. The CDR3 totals 12 residues. V was clipped by 0 bases and J by 6 bases, with 7 bases between them. The CDR3 is CASSLGFTEQYF. CDR3 coding DNA: TGCGCCAGCAGCTTGGGATTTACCGAGCAGTACTTC.

V usage is TRBV14 and J usage is TRBJ1-4; no definite D call. This CDR3 spans 15 amino acids. Germline V gene lookup returns CDR1 SGHDN and CDR2 FVKESK. V was trimmed by 0 bases and J by 5 bases, leaving 10 bases between them. The DNA of the CDR3 is TGTGCCAGCAGCCAAGATCGAGGGCGGAATGAAAAACTGTTTTTT. Amino acids: CASSQDRGRNEKLFF.

This clonotype was seen more than once but under ten times. A much larger clone is a single base away; this may be a read error. The chain couples TRBV30 to TRBJ2-3, with D unresolved. The length of the CDR3 is 12 residues. Germline values: CDR1 GTSNPN, CDR2 SVGIG (reference sequence). The V end was cut by 4 bases, the J end by 0 bases, with 5 bases between. The CDR3 sequence is CAWNLSTDTQYF. In nucleotides, the CDR3 is TGTGCCTGGAACCTGAGCACAGATACGCAGTATTTT.

This clonotype was seen only a few times. The chain carries TRBV27 and TRBJ2-3; 16 bases agree with TRBD2. Per germline, CDR1 MNHEY and CDR2 SMNVEV (reference sequence). The CDR3 has 16 amino acids. The junction had 5 bases not matched to a gene; V was cut back by 5 bases and J by 6 bases. CDR3 in amino acids: CASSPGTSGRGDTQYF. The CDR3 DNA reads TGTGCCAGCAGTCCTGGGACTAGCGGGAGGGGGGATACGCAGTATTTT.

This clonotype has a count of ten or more. The genes are TRBV18 and TRBJ2-7; no clear D. Germline V gene data show CDR1 as KGHSH and CDR2 as LQKENI. The CDR3 consists of 14 residues. V lost 1 base and J 1 base, leaving 8 bases between the germline ends. The CDR3, as DNA: TGTGCCAGCTCACCACTTGGCAGTTCCTACGAGCAGTACTTC. It codes for CASSPLGSSYEQYF. Supplemented by reference TRBV18 and TRBJ2-7, the full variable domain reads NAGVMQNPRHLVRRRGQEARLRCSPMKGHSHVYWYRQLPEEGLKFMVYLQKENIIDESGMPKERFSAEFPKEGPSILRIQQVVRGDSAAYFCASSPLGSSYEQYFGPGTRLTVT.

This chain links TRBV12-3 or TRBV12-4 with TRBJ1-2; no definite D call. The CDR3 extends over 12 amino acids. The V gene lost 7 bases and the J gene lost 8 bases, with 14 bases spanning the gap. The CDR3 DNA sequence: TGTGCCAGCACCCCGCTTGGGTACGGCTACACCTTC. Protein sequence: CASTPLGYGYTF.

V is TRBV5-1 and J is TRBJ2-3, with TRBD2 matching over 8 bases. Trimming cost V 1 base and J 1 base; bases outside gene matches: 5. This CDR3 contains 16 residues. CDR1 and CDR2 from the germline V gene are SGHRS and YFSETQ. The DNA for the CDR3 is TGCGCCAGCAGCTTGAGCGCGGGGGGCTGCACAGATACGCAGTATTTT. It translates to CASSLSAGGCTDTQYF.

This clonotype was recorded at least ten times. The chain joins TRBV4-3 to TRBJ2-1, with TRBD2 matching 11 bases. Germline V gene data show CDR1 as LGHNA and CDR2 as YSLEER. Trimming at V came to 4 bases and at J to 7 bases, leaving 9 bases not matched to a gene. The length of the CDR3 is 16 residues. CDR3 sequence: CASSRIAGGYGNEQFF. In DNA form, the CDR3 reads TGCGCCAGCAGCCGTATAGCGGGAGGGTATGGAAATGAGCAGTTCTTC.

The chain has TRBV6-6 and TRBJ1-5, with D hard to call. The V gene's germline CDR1 is MNHNY and CDR2 SVGAGI (reference sequence). This CDR3 is built from 12 residues. Trimming shortened V by 0 bases and J by 8 bases, and 5 bases separated the two germline ends. The CDR3 protein is CASSYSQEPQHF. For the CDR3, the DNA is TGTGCCAGCAGTTACTCGCAGGAGCCCCAGCATTTT.

This clonotype was counted only a few times. This rearrangement joins TRBV7-2 to TRBJ2-1, with 13 bases matching TRBD2. V lost 3 bases and J lost 7; bases outside the gene matches: 6. Germline V gene lookup returns CDR1 SGHTA and CDR2 FQGNSA. The CDR3 is 16 residues long. The CDR3 loop is CASSFWGTSGKNEQFF. In DNA form, the CDR3 reads TGTGCCAGCAGCTTTTGGGGGACTAGCGGGAAAAATGAGCAGTTCTTC.

This clonotype came up a few times. The CDR3 spells CASNPQGTTEAFF. Written as DNA, the CDR3 is TGTGCCAGCAATCCACAGGGGACCACTGAAGCTTTCTTT. The chain couples TRBV12-3 or TRBV12-4 to TRBJ1-1, with 7 nucleotides matching TRBD1. The CDR3 length is 13 residues. Unmatched junction bases numbered 6, after V lost 7 bases and J lost 4 bases.

The V and J genes are TRBV7-2 and TRBJ2-3, with 7 nucleotides matching TRBD2. Trimming at V came to 5 bases and at J to 4 bases, leaving 6 bases not matched to a gene. The CDR3 is 14 amino acids. In germline, CDR1 is SGHTA, CDR2 FQGNSA. CDR3 sequence: CASSPRDYSDTQYF. DNA of the CDR3: TGTGCCAGCAGCCCACGGGACTACTCAGATACGCAGTATTTT.

This clonotype was seen ten or more times. J is TRBJ2-3 and V is TRBV12-3 or TRBV12-4; D possibly matches TRBD1 or TRBD2 (6 bases each). Trimming took off 11 bases at V and 5 bases at J, with 17 bases between the two ends. The CDR3 length is 13 residues. The DNA of the CDR3 is TGTGCCGGGTCGAGGGGGGCCGGAGATACGCAGTATTTT. Protein product: CAGSRGAGDTQYF.

This clonotype was observed at least ten times. The chain joins TRBV20-1 to TRBJ1-5; unclear D gene. The CDR3 has 13 residues. Germline V gene lookup returns CDR1 DFQATT and CDR2 SNEGSKA (reference sequence). With 4 bases removed from V and 2 bases from J, the gap between germline ends came to 9 bases. CDR3 DNA: TGCAGTGCTACCATCAGTCGCAATCAGCCCCAGCATTTT. Its protein product is CSATISRNQPQHF.

This clonotype was observed a few times. V and J are TRBV7-2 and TRBJ2-7; 8 bases are a match to TRBD1. V shed 5 bases and J 1 base; nucleotides not matched to a gene: 13. Germline CDR1 reads SGHTA; CDR2 reads FQGNSA. The CDR3 extends over 17 amino acids. The CDR3 loop is CASSARPGQENSYEQYF. As DNA, the CDR3 is TGTGCCAGCAGCGCAAGACCGGGACAGGAGAATTCCTACGAGCAGTACTTC. The entire variable domain, with the rest obtained from reference TRBV7-2 and TRBJ2-7, is as follows: GAGVSQSPSNKVTEKGKDVELRCDPISGHTALYWYRQSLGQGLEFLIYFQGNSAPDKSGLPSDRFSAERTGGSVSTLTIQRTQQEDSAVYLCASSARPGQENSYEQYFGPGTRLTVT.

The J gene is TRBJ1-2, the V gene TRBV3-1, with 7 bases lining up with TRBD1. Germline V gene data show CDR1 as LGHDT and CDR2 as YNNKEL (reference sequence). Losses at the gene ends were 4 bases for V and 4 bases for J; bases not matched to a gene: 6. This CDR3 has 14 amino acids. The CDR3 coding sequence is TGTGCCAGCAGCCCTGGACAGGCGAGCTATGGCTACACCTTC. Translating it yields CASSPGQASYGYTF. Using reference TRBV3-1 and TRBJ1-2 for the parts outside the CDR3, the full variable domain is DTAVSQTPKYLVTQMGNDKSIKCEQNLGHDTMYWYKQDSKKFLKIMFSYNNKELIINETVPNRFSPKSPDKAHLNLHINSLELGDSAVYFCASSPGQASYGYTFGSGTRLTVV.

The chain links TRBV20-1 to TRBJ1-1, with TRBD1 matching 7 bases. The CDR3 runs to 12 residues. Per germline, CDR1 DFQATT and CDR2 SNEGSKA (reference sequence). V shed 6 bases, J shed 6 bases, and the junction held 7 bases outside the gene matches. The CDR3 region is CSAVRDRAEAFF. CDR3 nucleotides: TGCAGTGCAGTCCGGGACAGAGCTGAAGCTTTCTTT.

In this sample, this clonotype turned up many times. The rearrangement links TRBV7-2 to TRBJ2-7, with TRBD1 as a possible D gene (5 bases). Germline loops: CDR1 SGHTA, CDR2 FQGNSA. V lost 2 bases, J lost 4 bases, and 12 bases lay in between. This CDR3 contains 14 residues. The CDR3 sequence is CASSLQQVGYEQYF. CDR3 sequence (DNA): TGTGCCAGCAGCTTACAACAGGTCGGGTACGAGCAGTACTTC.

The chain employs TRBV6-5 and TRBJ1-5, with 8 bases matching TRBD1. CDR3 length equals 16 residues. Germline V gene lookup returns CDR1 MNHEY and CDR2 SVGAGI. Losses at the gene ends were 5 bases for V and 11 bases for J; bases not matched to a gene: 17. CDR3 nucleotide sequence: TGTGCCAGCAGTACCCTTTCCGGGACAGGTCCAGAGGCCCAGCATTTT. Translating gives CASSTLSGTGPEAQHF.

The genes are TRBV20-1 and TRBJ2-6; possibly TRBD1 for D (5 bases). CDR3 size: 15 residues. Trimming stripped 3 bases from V and 2 bases from J, with 11 bases between. Germline CDR1 DFQATT, CDR2 SNEGSKA (reference sequence). CDR3 nucleotide sequence: TGCAGTGCTAGCCCCCGCAGGGCTGGGGCCAACGTCCTGACTTTC. Its protein product is CSASPRRAGANVLTF.

This clonotype occurred many times. The rearrangement links TRBV12-3 or TRBV12-4 to TRBJ1-1; the D gene is possibly TRBD1 (5 bases). The ends were cut back, 5 bases at V and 0 bases at J, with 10 bases in the middle. This CDR3 is built from 14 residues. The CDR3 spells CASSLRQLNTEAFF. The CDR3, as DNA: TGTGCCAGCAGTCTGAGACAGTTGAACACTGAAGCTTTCTTT.

This clonotype was counted ten times or more. CDR3 sequence reads: CAISESSGAATEAFF. CDR3 sequence (DNA): TGTGCCATCAGTGAGTCATCTGGGGCTGCCACTGAAGCTTTCTTT. This rearrangement joins TRBV10-3 to TRBJ1-1; D perhaps matches TRBD1 (5 bases). The CDR3 is 15 amino acids. V lost 0 bases, J lost 4 bases, and 12 bases lay in between. The germline V gene encodes CDR1 ENHRY and CDR2 SYGVKD.